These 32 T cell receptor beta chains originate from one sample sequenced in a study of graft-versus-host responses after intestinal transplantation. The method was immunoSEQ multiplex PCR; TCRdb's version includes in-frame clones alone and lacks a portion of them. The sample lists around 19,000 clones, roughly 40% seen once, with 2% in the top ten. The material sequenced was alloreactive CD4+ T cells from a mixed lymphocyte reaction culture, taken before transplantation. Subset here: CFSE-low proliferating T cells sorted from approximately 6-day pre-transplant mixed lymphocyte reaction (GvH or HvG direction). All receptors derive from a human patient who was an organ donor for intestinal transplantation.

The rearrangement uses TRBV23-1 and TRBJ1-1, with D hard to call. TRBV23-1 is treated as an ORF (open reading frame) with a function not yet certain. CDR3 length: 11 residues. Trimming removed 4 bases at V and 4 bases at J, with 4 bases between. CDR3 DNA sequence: TGCGCCAGCAGTCTATTCACTGAAGCTTTCTTT. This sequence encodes CASSLFTEAFF.

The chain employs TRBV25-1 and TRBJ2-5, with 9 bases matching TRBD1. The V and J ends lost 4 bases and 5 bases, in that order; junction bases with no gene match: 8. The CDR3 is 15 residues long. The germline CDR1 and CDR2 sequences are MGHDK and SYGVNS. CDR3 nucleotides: TGTGCCAGCAGTGCCCGGGACAGGGTGCCCGAGACCCAGTACTTC. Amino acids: CASSARDRVPETQYF.

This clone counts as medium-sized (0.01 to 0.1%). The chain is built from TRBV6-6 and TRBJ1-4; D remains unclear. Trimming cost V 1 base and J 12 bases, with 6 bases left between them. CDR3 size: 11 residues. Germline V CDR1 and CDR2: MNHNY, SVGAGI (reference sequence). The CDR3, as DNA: TGTGCCAGCAGTTACTGGGAAGAACTGTTTTTT. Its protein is CASSYWEELFF.

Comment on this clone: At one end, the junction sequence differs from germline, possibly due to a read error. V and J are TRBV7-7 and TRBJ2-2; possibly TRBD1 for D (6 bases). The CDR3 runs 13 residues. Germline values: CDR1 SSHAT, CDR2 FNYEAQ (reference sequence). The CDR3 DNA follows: TGTGCTAGCAGCACAGGGCGCACCGGGGAGCTGTTTTTT. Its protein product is CASSTGRTGELFF.

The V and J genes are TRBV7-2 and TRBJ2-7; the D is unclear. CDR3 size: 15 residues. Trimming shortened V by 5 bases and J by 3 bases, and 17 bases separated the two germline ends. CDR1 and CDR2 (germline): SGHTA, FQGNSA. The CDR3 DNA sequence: TGTGCCAGCAGCCCGACTTACGGAACCGGCTACGAGCAGTACTTC. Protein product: CASSPTYGTGYEQYF.

The CDR3 DNA follows: TGTGCCATCAGTGAGTACAGGGGAAGCGGGAGTGGCTACACCTTC. Its protein is CAISEYRGSGSGYTF. The genes are TRBV10-3 and TRBJ1-2; 7 nucleotides match TRBD1. The CDR3 is made up of 15 amino acids. Germline loops: CDR1 ENHRY, CDR2 SYGVKD. J was trimmed by 7 bases and V by 1 base; bases with no gene match: 9.

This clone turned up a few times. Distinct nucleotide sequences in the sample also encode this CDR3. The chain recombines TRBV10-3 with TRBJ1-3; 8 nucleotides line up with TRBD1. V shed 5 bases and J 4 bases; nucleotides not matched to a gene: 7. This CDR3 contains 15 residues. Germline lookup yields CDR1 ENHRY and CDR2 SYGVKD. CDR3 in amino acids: CAISPQGAPGNTIYF. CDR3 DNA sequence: TGTGCCATCAGTCCCCAGGGGGCGCCCGGAAACACCATATATTTT.

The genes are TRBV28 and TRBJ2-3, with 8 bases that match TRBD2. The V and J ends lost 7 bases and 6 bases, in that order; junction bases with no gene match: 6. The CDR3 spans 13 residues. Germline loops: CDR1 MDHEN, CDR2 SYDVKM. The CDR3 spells CASTRAGADTQYF. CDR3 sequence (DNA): TGTGCCAGCACTCGAGCGGGAGCTGATACGCAGTATTTT.

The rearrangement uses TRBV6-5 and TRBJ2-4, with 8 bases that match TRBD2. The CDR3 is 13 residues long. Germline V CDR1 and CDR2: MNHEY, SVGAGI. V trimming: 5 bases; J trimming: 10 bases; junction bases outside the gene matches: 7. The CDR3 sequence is CASSTGTRGIQYF. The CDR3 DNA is TGTGCCAGCAGTACTGGGACTAGGGGGATTCAGTACTTC.

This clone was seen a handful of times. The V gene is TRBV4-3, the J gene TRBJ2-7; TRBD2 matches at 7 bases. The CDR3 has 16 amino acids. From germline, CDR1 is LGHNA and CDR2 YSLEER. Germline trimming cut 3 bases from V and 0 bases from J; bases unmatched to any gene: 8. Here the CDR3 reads CASSQDLAADSYEQYF. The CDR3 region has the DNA TGCGCCAGCAGCCAGGACCTAGCGGCGGACTCCTACGAGCAGTACTTC.

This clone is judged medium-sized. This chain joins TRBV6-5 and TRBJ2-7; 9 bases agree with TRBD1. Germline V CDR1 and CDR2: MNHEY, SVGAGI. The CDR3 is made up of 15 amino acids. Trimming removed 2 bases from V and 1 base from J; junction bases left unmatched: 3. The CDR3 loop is CASSYDRGGSYEQYF. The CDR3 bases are TGTGCCAGCAGTTACGACAGGGGGGGTTCCTACGAGCAGTACTTC.

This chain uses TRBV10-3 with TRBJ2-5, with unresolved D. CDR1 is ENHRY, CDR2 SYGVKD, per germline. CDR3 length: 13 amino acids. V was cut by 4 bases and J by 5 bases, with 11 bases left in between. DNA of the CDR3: TGTGCCATCAGTGGGTGGGCTGAGGAGACCCAGTACTTC. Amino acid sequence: CAISGWAEETQYF.

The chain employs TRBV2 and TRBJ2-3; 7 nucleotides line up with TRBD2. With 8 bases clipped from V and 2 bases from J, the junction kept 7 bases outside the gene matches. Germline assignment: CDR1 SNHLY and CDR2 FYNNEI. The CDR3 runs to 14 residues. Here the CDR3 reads CASASGELTDTQYF. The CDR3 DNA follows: TGTGCCAGCGCGAGCGGGGAGCTCACAGATACGCAGTATTTT. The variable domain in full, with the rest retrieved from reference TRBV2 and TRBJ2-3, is EPEVTQTPSHQVTQMGQEVILRCVPISNHLYFYWYRQILGQKVEFLVSFYNNEISEKSEIFDDQFSVERPDGSNFTLKIRSTKLEDSAMYFCASASGELTDTQYFGPGTRLTVL.

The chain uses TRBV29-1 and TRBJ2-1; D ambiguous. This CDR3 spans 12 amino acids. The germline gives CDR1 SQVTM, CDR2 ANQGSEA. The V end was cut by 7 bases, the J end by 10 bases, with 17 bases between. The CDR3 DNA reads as TGCAGCGCGAGAGACGGCGCATTGGAGCAGTTCTTC. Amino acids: CSARDGALEQFF.

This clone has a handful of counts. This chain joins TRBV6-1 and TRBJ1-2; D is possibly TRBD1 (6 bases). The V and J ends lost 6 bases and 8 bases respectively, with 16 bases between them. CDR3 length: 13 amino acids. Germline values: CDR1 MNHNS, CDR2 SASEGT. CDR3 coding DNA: TGTGCCAGCAGCGGAAACAGGGTTGGCGGCTACACCTTC. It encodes CASSGNRVGGYTF.

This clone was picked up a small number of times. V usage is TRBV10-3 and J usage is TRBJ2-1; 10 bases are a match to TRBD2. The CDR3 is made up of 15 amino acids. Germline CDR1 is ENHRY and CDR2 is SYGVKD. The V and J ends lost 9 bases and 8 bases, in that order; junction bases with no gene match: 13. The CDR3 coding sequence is TGTGCCATAGGGGGCGCCGCTAGCGGGAGCGATGAGCAGTTCTTC. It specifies CAIGGAASGSDEQFF.

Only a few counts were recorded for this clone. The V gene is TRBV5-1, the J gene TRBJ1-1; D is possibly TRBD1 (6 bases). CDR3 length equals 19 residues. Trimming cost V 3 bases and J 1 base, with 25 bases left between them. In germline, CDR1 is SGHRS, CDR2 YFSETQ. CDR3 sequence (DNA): TGCGCCAGCAGCTGGGGGAGTCAGGGGCCCTTGGGGAGGAACACTGAAGCTTTCTTT. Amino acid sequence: CASSWGSQGPLGRNTEAFF.

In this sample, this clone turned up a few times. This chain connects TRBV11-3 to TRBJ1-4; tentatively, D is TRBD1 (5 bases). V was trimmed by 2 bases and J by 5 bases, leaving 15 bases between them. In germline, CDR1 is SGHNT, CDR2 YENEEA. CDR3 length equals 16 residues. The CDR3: CASSLWTTGRNEKLFF. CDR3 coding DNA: TGTGCCAGCAGCTTATGGACAACGGGCAGGAATGAAAAACTGTTTTTT.

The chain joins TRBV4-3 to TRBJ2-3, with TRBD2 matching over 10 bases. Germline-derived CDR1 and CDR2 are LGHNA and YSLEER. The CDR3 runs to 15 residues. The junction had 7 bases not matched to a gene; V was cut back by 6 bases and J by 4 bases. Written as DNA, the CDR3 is TGCGCCAGCAGTAGGAGAGCGGGAGGGTCAGATACGCAGTATTTT. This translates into CASSRRAGGSDTQYF.

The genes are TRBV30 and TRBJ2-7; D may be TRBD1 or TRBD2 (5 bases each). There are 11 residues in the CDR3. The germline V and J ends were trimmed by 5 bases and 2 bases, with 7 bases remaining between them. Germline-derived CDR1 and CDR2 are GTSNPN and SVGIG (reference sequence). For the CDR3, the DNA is TGTGCCTGGGGGGGAGCCTACGAGCAGTACTTC. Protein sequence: CAWGGAYEQYF.

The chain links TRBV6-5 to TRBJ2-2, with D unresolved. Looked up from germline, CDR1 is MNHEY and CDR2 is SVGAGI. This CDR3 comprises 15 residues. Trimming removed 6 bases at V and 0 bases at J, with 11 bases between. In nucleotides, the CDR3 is TGTGCCAGCAGCCGAGGTGGCCCGAACACCGGGGAGCTGTTTTTT. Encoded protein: CASSRGGPNTGELFF.

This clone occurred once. The CDR3 loop reads CASSGMKKLFF. The CDR3 nucleotides are TGTGCCAGCAGCGGGATGAAAAAACTGTTTTTT. The chain uses TRBV25-1 and TRBJ1-4; D is unresolved. The CDR3 has 11 amino acids. Trimming left V 6 bases short and J 9 bases short, with 8 bases between. Germline V CDR1 and CDR2: MGHDK, SYGVNS.

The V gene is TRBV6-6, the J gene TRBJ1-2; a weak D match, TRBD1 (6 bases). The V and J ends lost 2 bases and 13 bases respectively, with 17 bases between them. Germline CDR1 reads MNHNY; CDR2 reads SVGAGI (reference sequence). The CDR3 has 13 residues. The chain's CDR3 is CASSYAGNPRGTF. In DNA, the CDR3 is TGTGCCAGCAGTTACGCCGGGAACCCCAGGGGCACCTTC.

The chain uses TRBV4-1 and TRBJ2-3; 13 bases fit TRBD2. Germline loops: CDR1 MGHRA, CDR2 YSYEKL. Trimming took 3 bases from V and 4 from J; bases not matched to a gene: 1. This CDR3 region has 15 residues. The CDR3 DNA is TGCGCCAGCAGCCAGGGACTAGCGGGACCAGATACGCAGTATTTT. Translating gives CASSQGLAGPDTQYF.

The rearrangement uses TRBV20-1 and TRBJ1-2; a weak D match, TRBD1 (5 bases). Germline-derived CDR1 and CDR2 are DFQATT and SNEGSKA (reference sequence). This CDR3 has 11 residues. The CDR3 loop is CGSGTSYGYTF. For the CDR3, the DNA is TGCGGTTCCGGGACCTCCTATGGCTACACCTTC.

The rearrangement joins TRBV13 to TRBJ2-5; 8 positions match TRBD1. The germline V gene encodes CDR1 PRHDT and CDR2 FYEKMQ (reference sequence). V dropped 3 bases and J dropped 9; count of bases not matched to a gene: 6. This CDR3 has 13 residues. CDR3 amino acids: CASSFGQGDAQYF. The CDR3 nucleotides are TGTGCCAGCAGCTTTGGACAGGGAGATGCCCAGTACTTC.

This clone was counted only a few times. The CDR3 nucleotides are TGTGCCTGGAGTGTAAGCGGGCATGGCTACACCTTC. It translates to CAWSVSGHGYTF. This chain uses TRBV30 with TRBJ1-2; no definite D call. This CDR3 contains 12 residues. The V gene's germline CDR1 is GTSNPN and CDR2 SVGIG (reference sequence). The V and J ends lost 0 bases and 6 bases respectively, with 8 bases between them. The entire variable domain, with the rest obtained from reference TRBV30 and TRBJ1-2, is as follows: SQTIHQWPATLVQPVGSPLSLECTVEGTSNPNLYWYRQAAGRGLQLLFYSVGIGQISSEVPQNLSASRPQDRQFILSSKKLLLSDSGFYLCAWSVSGHGYTFGSGTRLTVV.

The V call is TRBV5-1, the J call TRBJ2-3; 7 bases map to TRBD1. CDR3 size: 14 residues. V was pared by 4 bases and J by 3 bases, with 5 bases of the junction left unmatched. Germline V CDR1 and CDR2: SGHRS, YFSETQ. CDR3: CASSLEGATDTQYF. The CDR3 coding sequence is TGCGCCAGCAGCCTCGAGGGGGCTACAGATACGCAGTATTTT.

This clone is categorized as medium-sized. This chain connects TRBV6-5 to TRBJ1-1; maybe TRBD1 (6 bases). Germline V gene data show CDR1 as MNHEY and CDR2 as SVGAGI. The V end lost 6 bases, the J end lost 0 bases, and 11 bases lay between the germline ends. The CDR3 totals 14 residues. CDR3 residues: CASSLQGVNTEAFF. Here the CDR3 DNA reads TGTGCCAGCAGCCTACAGGGAGTGAACACTGAAGCTTTCTTT.

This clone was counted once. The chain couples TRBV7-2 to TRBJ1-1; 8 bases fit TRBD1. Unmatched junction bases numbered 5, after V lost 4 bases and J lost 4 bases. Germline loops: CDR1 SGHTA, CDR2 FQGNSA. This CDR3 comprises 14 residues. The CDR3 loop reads CASSWDRWGTEAFF. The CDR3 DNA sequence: TGTGCCAGCAGCTGGGACAGGTGGGGCACTGAAGCTTTCTTT.

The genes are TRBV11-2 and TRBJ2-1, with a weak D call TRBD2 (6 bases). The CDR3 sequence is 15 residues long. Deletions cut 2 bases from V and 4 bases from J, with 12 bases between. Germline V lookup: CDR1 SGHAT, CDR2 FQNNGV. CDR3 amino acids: CASSLNVGTYNEQFF. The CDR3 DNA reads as TGTGCCAGCAGCTTAAATGTCGGGACTTACAATGAGCAGTTCTTC.

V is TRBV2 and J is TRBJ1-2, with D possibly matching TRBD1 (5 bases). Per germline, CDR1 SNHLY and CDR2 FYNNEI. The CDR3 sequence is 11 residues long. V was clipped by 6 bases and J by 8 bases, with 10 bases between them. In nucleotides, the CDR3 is TGTGCCAGCAGAAGCGGGGGGGGCTACACCTTC. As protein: CASRSGGGYTF.